This T cell receptor beta chain is from a study of T cells after yellow fever vaccination. Across the study: Low-cell-number fractions were prepared with SMART-Seq v4 Ultra Low Input. Study-wide points: In post-booster samples, most primary-vaccination clones reappeared (about 96% CD4, 88% CD8). Abundant bulk-derived clonotypes could contaminate FACS-sorted repertoires.

CDR1 is SGHRS, CDR2 YFSETQ, per germline. V lost 0 bases and J 7 bases, leaving 13 bases between the germline ends. The CDR3 has 14 amino acids. TCRdb analysed the 5' RACE reads with MiXCR anew, one entry per CDR3 protein. The sample lists some 350,000 distinct CDR3 sequences, around 6.4% occurring once. A remark on this clonotype: Its antigen is not known.

The source material was PBMCs, sampled 5 days after the yellow fever booster vaccination. The TCR comes from a man aged 30 to 45 who received the YFV17D yellow fever vaccine. The rearrangement uses TRBV5-1 and TRBJ1-1; D is possibly TRBD1 (5 bases). CDR3 protein: CASSLDIGGFEAFF. CDR3 coding DNA: TGCGCCAGCAGCTTGGATATTGGGGGGTTTGAAGCTTTCTTT.